Each of the 26 T cell receptor beta chains below was sequenced from the same sample in a study of OX40 agonist ivuxolimab in advanced cancers. Sequencing was performed with immunoSEQ multiplex PCR; in TCRdb, only in-frame clones are kept and a portion is missing. The data contain 75,000 to 100,000 clones, approximately 90% of them seen just once; the ten biggest clones take up around 0.86%. The specimen was CD4+ or CD8+ T cells sorted from blood, collected in a trial of the OX40 agonist ivuxolimab. These TCRs come from an adult with an advanced solid tumor such as melanoma, head and neck, liver or kidney cancer.

The rearrangement links TRBV9 to TRBJ1-4; D not resolved. Per the germline V gene, CDR1 is SGDLS and CDR2 is YYNGEE. This CDR3 region has 14 residues. V shed 3 bases and J shed 7 bases, with 13 bases lying between them. DNA of the CDR3: TGTGCCAGCAGCGCGGATGCCTATAGTGAAAAACTGTTTTTT. Its protein is CASSADAYSEKLFF.

This clone came up once. This rearrangement joins TRBV4-3 to TRBJ2-7; 9 bases match TRBD1. There are 15 residues in the CDR3. V was pared by 2 bases and J by 7 bases, with 9 bases of the junction left unmatched. From germline, CDR1 is LGHNA and CDR2 YSLEER. The CDR3 DNA follows: TGCGCCAGCAGCCAAACCGGGACAGGGCTGCGGGAGCAGTACTTC. Translated, it gives CASSQTGTGLREQYF.

The rearrangement links TRBV18 to TRBJ2-1; 8 bases line up with TRBD1. The CDR3 contains 14 residues. CDR1 is KGHSH, CDR2 LQKENI, per germline. J lost 7 bases, V lost 3 bases, and 5 bases had no gene match. The DNA of the CDR3 is TGTGCCAGCTCACCCTCAGGGGGCGGGAATGAGCAGTTCTTC. Protein sequence: CASSPSGGGNEQFF.

This chain connects TRBV11-2 to TRBJ2-4; the D gene is possibly TRBD1 (6 bases). The CDR3 runs to 14 residues. The V gene lost 0 bases and the J gene lost 7 bases, with 10 bases spanning the gap. Germline loops: CDR1 SGHAT, CDR2 FQNNGV. The CDR3, as DNA: TGTGCCAGCAGCTTAGACCTCACAGGGAACATTCAGTACTTC. This translates into CASSLDLTGNIQYF.

In this sample, this clone turned up a few times. The chain is built from TRBV30 and TRBJ1-1; 7 bases agree with TRBD1. Trimming removed 5 bases from V and 1 base from J; junction bases left unmatched: 7. Germline CDR1 is GTSNPN and CDR2 is SVGIG (reference sequence). The CDR3 is 14 amino acids. The CDR3 is CAWEKGQPNTEAFF. The CDR3 DNA follows: TGTGCCTGGGAAAAGGGACAGCCGAACACTGAAGCTTTCTTT.

The gene calls are TRBV11-3 and TRBJ2-5; the match to TRBD2 covers 10 bases. Germline V gives CDR1 SGHNT, CDR2 YENEEA. The V and J ends lost 1 base and 3 bases, in that order; junction bases with no gene match: 2. There are 15 residues in the CDR3. The CDR3: CASSLGLAGEETQYF. CDR3 DNA sequence: TGTGCCAGCAGCTTAGGACTAGCGGGTGAAGAGACCCAGTACTTC.

The chain employs TRBV28 and TRBJ2-6, with 9 bases lining up with TRBD1. J gave up 8 bases and V 4 bases, and 6 bases lay outside the gene matches. The CDR3 loop spans 15 amino acids. Germline CDR1 is MDHEN and CDR2 is SYDVKM. The CDR3 region is CASSSTGTGTNVLTF. DNA for the CDR3: TGTGCCAGCAGTTCCACCGGGACAGGGACCAACGTCCTGACTTTC.

V usage is TRBV14 and J usage is TRBJ2-3; 14 positions agree with TRBD2. Germline V gives CDR1 SGHDN, CDR2 FVKESK. Trimming took 0 bases from V and 0 from J; bases not matched to a gene: 8. The length of the CDR3 is 20 residues. The CDR3 DNA sequence: TGTGCCAGCAGCCAAGATTTAAAGACTAGCGGGAGGGTAAGCACAGATACGCAGTATTTT. It codes for CASSQDLKTSGRVSTDTQYF. Full variable domain (remainder filled in from reference TRBV14 and TRBJ2-3): EAGVTQFPSHSVIEKGQTVTLRCDPISGHDNLYWYRRVMGKEIKFLLHFVKESKQDESGMPNNRFLAERTGGTYSTLKVQPAELEDSGVYFCASSQDLKTSGRVSTDTQYFGPGTRLTVL.

This clone came up once. The rearrangement links TRBV7-2 to TRBJ1-4; D perhaps matches TRBD1 (6 bases). The V end was cut by 5 bases, the J end by 7 bases, with 17 bases between. This CDR3 region has 15 residues. Germline lookup yields CDR1 SGHTA and CDR2 FQGNSA. This CDR3 reads CASSASFTGTEKLFF. CDR3 DNA: TGTGCCAGCAGCGCTAGTTTCACAGGGACTGAAAAACTGTTTTTT.

The chain combines TRBV28 with TRBJ1-4, with D possibly TRBD1 on 5 matching bases. CDR3 length: 14 amino acids. Trimming removed 3 bases at V and 5 bases at J, with 10 bases between. Germline lookup yields CDR1 MDHEN and CDR2 SYDVKM. CDR3 region: CASSLGTGNEKLFF. In DNA, the CDR3 is TGTGCCAGCAGTTTGGGGACGGGGAATGAAAAACTGTTTTTT.

V is TRBV7-2 and J is TRBJ1-1, with TRBD1 matching 8 bases. V shed 4 bases and J 1 base; nucleotides not matched to a gene: 17. The CDR3 runs to 19 residues. CDR1 is SGHTA and CDR2 is FQGNSA in the germline V gene. The CDR3 DNA is TGTGCCAGCAGCTCGACCCCCGGCGGCAGGGGGCGCCCGAACACTGAAGCTTTCTTT. Its protein product is CASSSTPGGRGRPNTEAFF. Variable domain in full (rest from reference TRBV7-2 and TRBJ1-1): GAGVSQSPSNKVTEKGKDVELRCDPISGHTALYWYRQSLGQGLEFLIYFQGNSAPDKSGLPSDRFSAERTGGSVSTLTIQRTQQEDSAVYLCASSSTPGGRGRPNTEAFFGQGTRLTVV.

V usage is TRBV27 and J usage is TRBJ1-3; unclear D gene. The CDR3 has 12 residues. Between the trimmed V and J ends, which lost 7 bases and 0 bases, there was a span of 4 bases. Germline CDR1 MNHEY, CDR2 SMNVEV (reference sequence). For the CDR3, the DNA is TGTGCCAGCATCGGCTCTGGAAACACCATATATTTT. It translates to CASIGSGNTIYF.

The chain has TRBV4-1 and TRBJ2-1; 11 bases map to TRBD2. Germline V gene data show CDR1 as MGHRA and CDR2 as YSYEKL. J lost 6 bases, V lost 4 bases, and 11 bases had no gene match. CDR3 size: 17 residues. The CDR3 loop reads CASSRIVAGGPGNEQFF. The CDR3 nucleotides read TGCGCCAGCAGCCGAATAGTAGCGGGAGGGCCTGGCAATGAGCAGTTCTTC.

The chain employs TRBV4-1 and TRBJ1-2; TRBD1 matches 9 bases. CDR3 size: 17 residues. Trimming at V came to 4 bases and at J to 5 bases, leaving 14 bases not matched to a gene. Germline V gene sequence: CDR1 MGHRA, CDR2 YSYEKL. The CDR3 nucleotides are TGCGCCAGCAGCCTTTTCGGGAGGGGACAGGGTTCGTATGGCTACACCTTC. It encodes CASSLFGRGQGSYGYTF.

V and J are TRBV11-1 and TRBJ2-2; D perhaps matches TRBD2 (5 bases). This CDR3 comprises 15 residues. Germline V gene data show CDR1 as SGHAT and CDR2 as FQDESV (reference sequence). Trimming shortened V by 3 bases and J by 1 base, and 9 bases separated the two germline ends. This CDR3 reads CASSFFGRNTGELFF. CDR3 in DNA: TGTGCCAGCAGCTTTTTTGGGAGGAACACCGGGGAGCTGTTTTTT.

V usage is TRBV5-5 and J usage is TRBJ2-3; 8 bases map to TRBD1. Germline V gives CDR1 SGHKS, CDR2 YYEKEE (reference sequence). The CDR3 sequence is 16 residues long. V was pared by 5 bases and J by 10 bases, with 18 bases of the junction left unmatched. This CDR3 reads CASRPDREGARWSQYF. CDR3 nucleotide sequence: TGTGCCAGCAGACCGGACAGGGAAGGGGCTAGGTGGTCGCAGTATTTT.

The chain employs TRBV7-2 and TRBJ1-1; D is possibly TRBD1 (5 bases). The germline V and J ends were trimmed by 1 base and 3 bases, with 18 bases remaining between them. CDR3 length equals 17 residues. Germline V gene sequence: CDR1 SGHTA, CDR2 FQGNSA. The CDR3: CASSLGTMDTLDTEAFF. CDR3 coding DNA: TGTGCCAGCAGCTTAGGGACAATGGATACGTTGGACACTGAAGCTTTCTTT.

J is TRBJ2-7 and V is TRBV28; TRBD2 is a possible D gene (7 bases). This CDR3 spans 15 amino acids. Germline CDR1 is MDHEN and CDR2 is SYDVKM. V was clipped by 7 bases and J by 1 base, with 17 bases between them. The CDR3 region has the DNA TGTGCCAGCATCATGGCGGGGGCGCAATCCTACGAGCAGTACTTC. It yields the protein CASIMAGAQSYEQYF.

The chain combines TRBV4-2 with TRBJ2-6; 9 nucleotides line up with TRBD1. Germline V gene lookup returns CDR1 LGHNA and CDR2 YNFKEQ. V was clipped by 7 bases and J by 4 bases; unmatched bases: 5. The CDR3 covers 15 residues. The CDR3: CASTRTGAGANVLTF. The CDR3, as DNA: TGTGCCAGCACCCGGACAGGGGCCGGGGCCAACGTCCTGACTTTC.

The V gene is TRBV5-1, the J gene TRBJ1-4, with TRBD1 matching over 11 bases. The V gene end was trimmed by 0 bases and the J gene end by 6 bases; junction bases not matched to a gene: 4. The CDR3 length is 16 residues. Germline CDR1 is SGHRS and CDR2 is YFSETQ. The CDR3 DNA is TGCGCCAGCAGCTTGGGGACAGGGGGCGCGTATGAAAAACTGTTTTTT. Translating gives CASSLGTGGAYEKLFF. The complete variable domain, with remaining parts taken from reference TRBV5-1 and TRBJ1-4, reads KAGVTQTPRYLIKTRGQQVTLSCSPISGHRSVSWYQQTPGQGLQFLFEYFSETQRNKGNFPGRFSGRQFSNSRSEMNVSTLELGDSALYLCASSLGTGGAYEKLFFGSGTQLSVL.

The CDR3 nucleotides are TGTGCCAGCACCGAATTCGACTCGAGCTCTGGAAACACCATATATTTT. Protein product: CASTEFDSSSGNTIYF. The rearrangement uses TRBV5-4 and TRBJ1-3; D gene unclear. The CDR3 loop spans 16 amino acids. The germline V gene has CDR1 SGHNT and CDR2 YYREEE (reference sequence). Trimming shortened V by 6 bases and J by 0 bases, and 16 bases separated the two germline ends.

The genes are TRBV11-1 and TRBJ1-2; perhaps TRBD1 as D (5 bases). The CDR3 consists of 13 residues. V was shortened by 2 bases and J by 8 bases, with 12 bases between the two germline ends. Germline loops: CDR1 SGHAT, CDR2 FQDESV (reference sequence). CDR3 sequence reads: CASSLFQGWGYTF. The CDR3 coding sequence is TGTGCCAGCAGCTTATTCCAGGGCTGGGGCTACACCTTC.

The chain combines TRBV5-8 with TRBJ1-4; TRBD1 is a possible D gene (5 bases). Deletions cut 6 bases from V and 1 base from J, with 13 bases between. Germline CDR1 reads SGHTS; CDR2 reads YDEGEE. The CDR3 loop spans 15 amino acids. The CDR3 DNA sequence: TGTGCCAGCACGGACCCCGGACAAACTAATGAAAAACTGTTTTTT. Protein product: CASTDPGQTNEKLFF. Full variable domain (remainder filled in from reference TRBV5-8 and TRBJ1-4): EAGVTQSPTHLIKTRGQQATLRCSPISGHTSVYWYQQALGLGLQFLLWYDEGEERNRGNFPPRFSGRQFPNYSSELNVNALELEDSALYLCASTDPGQTNEKLFFGSGTQLSVL.

The CDR3 nucleotides read TGTGCCAGCAGCTTAAGGCATCCAGAGAACACCGGGGAGCTGTTTTTT. Translated, it gives CASSLRHPENTGELFF. This chain connects TRBV7-2 to TRBJ2-2; D unclear. Trimming left V 2 bases short and J 1 base short, with 11 bases between. Germline V CDR1 and CDR2: SGHTA, FQGNSA. CDR3 length: 16 residues.

The rearrangement links TRBV6-1 to TRBJ2-1; no definite D call. V was pared by 2 bases and J by 8 bases, with 19 bases between. CDR1 MNHNS and CDR2 SASEGT come from the germline V gene. The CDR3 runs to 16 residues. This CDR3 reads CASSEPLGRLGYEQFF. The CDR3 DNA follows: TGTGCCAGCAGTGAACCCCTCGGACGGCTCGGCTATGAGCAGTTCTTC.

This clone has a count of ten or more. The chain carries TRBV7-3 and TRBJ2-7; 8 nucleotides line up with TRBD2. Looked up from germline, CDR1 is SGHTA and CDR2 is FQGTGA. V shed 3 bases and J 5 bases; nucleotides not matched to a gene: 9. The CDR3 spans 15 residues. The chain's CDR3 is CASSLSGSSGDEQYF. The CDR3 DNA reads as TGTGCCAGCAGCTTGAGCGGGAGCTCGGGGGACGAGCAGTACTTC.